Detailed here is one T cell receptor beta chain. Its antigen is unidentified. The data stem from a study of Tregs in tolerant kidney transplant recipients. General study findings and limits: Changing PCR primers prevented nucleotide comparison between some patients' samples.

V was pared by 4 bases and J by 10 bases, with 17 bases between. The V gene's germline CDR1 is MGHDK and CDR2 SYGVNS. The CDR3 extends over 14 amino acids. Profiled with immunoSEQ multiplex PCR; TCRdb holds only in-frame clones, not every one. The sample gives tens of thousands of clones, around 93% of which show up once; approximately 0.33% is in the top ten. J is TRBJ2-1 and V is TRBV25-1; D unresolved. This TCR was sampled from a human donor who received a combined kidney and bone marrow transplant. The input for sequencing was Tregs from blood, taken before the transplant. CDR3 protein: CASSVLDIFGEQFF. DNA of the CDR3: TGTGCCAGCAGTGTCCTTGACATCTTCGGGGAGCAGTTCTTC.